The rows below give T cell receptor beta chains drawn from one sample of a study of CD8+ T cells in alopecia areata. Measured with immunoSEQ multiplex PCR; TCRdb has only the in-frame clones, and not every one. The repertoire holds about 200,000 clones, with 56% as singletons. The sample was CD8+ T cells sorted from blood. All receptors derive from a human donor in good health. Each CDR3 is given with its conserved first and last residue. The D gene is left open where the match is weak. Some rows mark clone size as missing; the rest say once, few, many or name a class of expanded clone.

J: TRBJ2-2
D: .
size: few
V: TRBV7-9
DNA: TGTGCCAGCAGCTTAGGGGACGTACTCACCGGGGAGCTGTTTTTT
CDR3: CASSLGDVLTGELFF

J: TRBJ2-7
D: .
size: .
V: TRBV7-2
DNA: TGTGCCAGCAGCTTAGGCACCCAGACCGGGCCCTACGAGCAGTACTTC
CDR3: CASSLGTQTGPYEQYF

J: TRBJ2-1
D: .
size: few
V: TRBV27
DNA: TGTGCCAGCAGGGCGGGACTCACAGAGCAGTTCTTC
CDR3: CASRAGLTEQFF

J: TRBJ1-1
D: .
size: .
V: TRBV5-6
DNA: TGTGCCAGCAGCTTGTACGGCGGGAACACTGAAGCTTTCTTT
CDR3: CASSLYGGNTEAFF

J: TRBJ1-2
D: .
size: .
V: TRBV14
DNA: TGTGCCAGCAGCCCGTGGGACACCAACTATGGCTACACCTTC
CDR3: CASSPWDTNYGYTF

J: TRBJ1-1
D: .
size: .
V: TRBV29-1
DNA: TGCAGCGGCAGGGGTGGAAACACTGAAGCTTTCTTT
CDR3: CSGRGGNTEAFF

J: TRBJ2-5
D: .
size: .
V: TRBV5-6
DNA: TGTGCCAGCACCCGGGGGTCGGAGACCCAGTACTTC
CDR3: CASTRGSETQYF

J: TRBJ1-4
D: .
size: .
V: TRBV4-1
DNA: TGCGCCAGCAGCCCGTTTAATGAAAAACTGTTTTTT
CDR3: CASSPFNEKLFF

J: TRBJ1-5
D: .
size: .
V: TRBV30
DNA: TGTGCCTGGAACCCAGGGAGCAATCAGCCCCAGCATTTT
CDR3: CAWNPGSNQPQHF

J: TRBJ1-1
D: TRBD1
size: .
V: TRBV2
DNA: TGTGCCAGCAAGGGGGCCCTTCACACTGAAGCTTTCTTT
CDR3: CASKGALHTEAFF

J: TRBJ2-2
D: TRBD2
size: .
V: TRBV29-1
DNA: TGCAGCGCAAGGGAGGGGAACACCGGGGAGCTGTTTTTT
CDR3: CSAREGNTGELFF

J: TRBJ1-1
D: .
size: .
V: TRBV5-5
DNA: TGTGCCAGCAGCCCCCCGCCCCTGGACAGAAACACTGAAGCTTTCTTT
CDR3: CASSPPPLDRNTEAFF

J: TRBJ1-2
D: .
size: .
V: TRBV7-9
DNA: TGTGCCAGCAGCTTACGGCGCGAGGTGCCGGACCTTGGGGGCTACACCTTC
CDR3: CASSLRREVPDLGGYTF

J: TRBJ2-5
D: TRBD1
size: few
V: TRBV13
DNA: TGTGCCAGCAGCACCCAGGACAGGGAAGAGACCCAGTACTTC
CDR3: CASSTQDREETQYF

J: TRBJ2-2
D: .
size: .
V: TRBV6-5
DNA: TGTGCCAGCAGTACCGATACCGGGGAGCTGTTTTTT
CDR3: CASSTDTGELFF

J: TRBJ1-1
D: TRBD1
size: .
V: TRBV7-8
DNA: TGTGCCAGCAGCTTTTCCAGGGGGTACACTGAAGCTTTCTTT
CDR3: CASSFSRGYTEAFF

J: TRBJ1-2
D: .
size: .
V: TRBV29-1
DNA: TGCAGCGTTGGGGACAACCCTAACTATGGCTACACCTTC
CDR3: CSVGDNPNYGYTF

J: TRBJ2-3
D: .
size: .
V: TRBV7-9
DNA: TGTGCCAGCAGCTTGGGCAATAAGCCCGCTCCCAATACGCAGTATTTT
CDR3: CASSLGNKPAPNTQYF

J: TRBJ1-1
D: .
size: .
V: TRBV13
DNA: TGTGCCAGCAGCTTACTGGGATCTGACACTGAAGCTTTCTTT
CDR3: CASSLLGSDTEAFF

J: TRBJ2-1
D: .
size: few
V: TRBV30
DNA: TGTGCCTGGAGTGTAAGGGAGTACAATGAGCAGTTCTTC
CDR3: CAWSVREYNEQFF

J: TRBJ1-1
D: TRBD1
size: .
V: TRBV27
DNA: TGTGCCAGCAGCTGGGACAGCACGAACACTGAAGCTTTCTTT
CDR3: CASSWDSTNTEAFF

J: TRBJ2-5
D: .
size: few
V: TRBV4-1
DNA: TGCGCCAGCAGCCAACCCGATGGGGAGACCCAGTACTTC
CDR3: CASSQPDGETQYF

J: TRBJ1-1
D: .
size: .
V: TRBV27
DNA: TGTGCCAGCAGTCCGGACAGACCCTCAGACGGCGCTTTCTTT
CDR3: CASSPDRPSDGAFF

J: TRBJ2-1
D: TRBD2
size: many
V: TRBV19
DNA: TGTGCCAGTAGTAAAACTAGCGGGGGAGGCAATGAGCAGTTCTTC
CDR3: CASSKTSGGGNEQFF

J: TRBJ1-6
D: TRBD1
size: few
V: TRBV7-9
DNA: TGTGCCAGCAGCGAGCGGACAGGGGCAGCCAATTCACCCCTCCACTTT
CDR3: CASSERTGAANSPLHF

J: TRBJ1-1
D: .
size: few
V: TRBV7-9
DNA: TGTGCCAGCAGACATGGACAGATGAACACTGAAGCTTTCTTT
CDR3: CASRHGQMNTEAFF

J: TRBJ1-4
D: .
size: few
V: TRBV9
DNA: TGTGCCAGCAGCGTAAGGGAAGGAAAACTGTTTTTT
CDR3: CASSVREGKLFF

J: TRBJ2-2
D: .
size: .
V: TRBV30
DNA: TGTGCCTGGAGTGTAGGGAGTAACACCGGGGAGCTGTTTTTT
CDR3: CAWSVGSNTGELFF

J: TRBJ1-1
D: .
size: .
V: TRBV4-1
DNA: TGCGCCAGCAGCCTCAGGGGAGCGGGAACTGAAGCTTTCTTT
CDR3: CASSLRGAGTEAFF

J: TRBJ1-6
D: .
size: .
V: TRBV27
DNA: TGTGCCAGCAGTTTAGTCAATTCACCCCTCCACTTT
CDR3: CASSLVNSPLHF

J: TRBJ2-2
D: .
size: .
V: TRBV4-1
DNA: TGCGCCAGCAGCCAAATTACAGTTCTGAACACCGGGGAGCTGTTTTTT
CDR3: CASSQITVLNTGELFF

J: TRBJ2-1
D: .
size: .
V: TRBV29-1
DNA: TGCAGCGTGGGCCACGGGGAGCAGTTCTTC
CDR3: CSVGHGEQFF